This is a list of T cell receptor beta chains from one sample in a study of blood T cell repertoires in COVID-19. Sequencing was performed with immunoSEQ multiplex PCR; in TCRdb, only in-frame clones are kept and a portion is missing. In the table there are hundreds of thousands of clones, around 90% of which are singletons. Sequenced material: peripheral blood. Source of these receptors: a woman in her 30s with COVID-19, enrolled during active disease. CDR3s include the opening cysteine and the closing phenylalanine or tryptophan. The D gene is left open where the match is weak. The size of a clone is reported for some rows only, either as once, few or many, or as a class for expanded clones.

V	J	length	size	D	CDR3
TRBV30	TRBJ1-2	13	NA	NA	CAWINRANYGYTF
TRBV13	TRBJ2-2	14	NA	NA	CASSLRGYTGELFF
TRBV9	TRBJ2-5	13	once	NA	CASSVDREETQYF
TRBV11-2	TRBJ2-7	13	NA	NA	CASSLTSSYEQYF
TRBV11-2	TRBJ1-4	16	NA	NA	CASSFNSGISNEKLFF
TRBV11-2	TRBJ2-1	18	once	NA	CASSLVNYGNGFYNEQFF
TRBV11-3	TRBJ2-1	18	once	TRBD2	CASSFGRESELYYNEQFF
TRBV29-1	TRBJ1-4	15	NA	NA	CSVDGTPGVNEKLFF
TRBV14	TRBJ1-1	17	NA	NA	CASSQFHGGTVNTEAFF
TRBV7-2	TRBJ2-7	15	NA	TRBD1	CASSVYPGQNYEQYF
TRBV28	TRBJ2-5	12	NA	NA	CASSGLKETQYF
TRBV5-1	TRBJ1-1	16	NA	TRBD1	CASSLDLTGVNTEAFF
TRBV11-2	TRBJ2-2	15	NA	TRBD2	CASSQIAGTAGELFF
TRBV5-3	TRBJ1-1	19	NA	TRBD1	CARSRLSTRSRDSNTEAFF
TRBV18	TRBJ1-5	17	few	NA	CASSPAYSGGASQPQHF
TRBV7-9	TRBJ1-1	15	NA	TRBD1	CASSFVTGKNTEAFF
TRBV4-1	TRBJ1-1	15	NA	NA	CASSRGQPSNTEAFF
TRBV24-1	TRBJ1-1	13	NA	NA	CATQSHYATEAFF
TRBV24-1	TRBJ2-1	18	NA	TRBD2	CATSGSSGGGLSYNEQFF
TRBV6-6	TRBJ2-5	14	NA	TRBD1	CAAHQGALVETQYF
TRBV11-2	TRBJ1-6	18	NA	NA	CASSRRVDRSSYNSPLHF
TRBV27	TRBJ2-1	17	NA	TRBD2	CASSSTAAGGTYNEQFF
TRBV2	TRBJ2-7	12	NA	NA	CASVGRRYEQYF
TRBV9	TRBJ1-2	11	once	NA	CASRPGGGYTF
TRBV7-9	TRBJ1-5	14	NA	NA	CASSYKGENQPQHF
TRBV16	TRBJ1-2	12	NA	NA	CASSPLDRGYTF
TRBV7-8	TRBJ2-5	14	NA	NA	CASSLDPGKETQYF
TRBV9	TRBJ1-1	14	NA	TRBD1	CASSPEGARTEAFF